This entry concerns a single T cell receptor (beta chain). Its antigen is still unknown. The germline V gene encodes CDR1 SEHNR and CDR2 FQNEAQ (reference sequence). J lost 3 bases, V lost 5 bases, and 7 bases had no gene match. This CDR3 is 16 amino acids long. These data originate in a study of beta chain features in type 1 diabetes. Across the study: Patients and healthy donors were similar in age, gender and cell yields.

Of the isolated RNA, all was reverse transcribed, and so the sequenced material was expressed TCRB transcripts. This table comes from immunoSEQ multiplex PCR, and its TCRdb copy is limited to in-frame clones, with some not included. The sample lists some 330,000 clones; over 10% were seen once. Study-wide results and limits: Comparison showed that naive, central memory and Treg TCRB repertoires appeared more similar among patients than among healthy donors. There was a moderate but significant shortening of TCRB CDR3s in all four CD4+ subsets of Type 1 diabetes patients.

The sequenced sample consisted of naive CD4+ T cells from blood. This TCR came from a woman between 18 and 30 years old with type 1 diabetes. This chain uses TRBV7-9 with TRBJ2-3, with TRBD2 matching over 11 bases. This chain's CDR3 is CASSPTRLAGTDTQYF. CDR3 bases: TGTGCCAGCAGCCCTACGAGACTAGCGGGAACAGATACGCAGTATTTT.